The entry that follows covers one T cell receptor (beta chain) sequence. The data are from a study of blood T cell repertoires in COVID-19. At the level of the study: The United States, Italy and Spain provided the acute and convalescent COVID-19 samples. PBMCs, B-cell-depleted T cells, or T cells provided the cDNA or gDNA that made up the material.

Per the authors' pipeline: The authors estimated nucleated cell counts from reference gene primer amplification. Only in-frame clones appear in the TCRdb table, and some are missing; sequencing was by immunoSEQ multiplex PCR. The V and J calls and clone size are taken from that table; D and trimming were inferred from the DNA. The sample includes some 210,000 clones, 89% of them seen just once. Looked up from germline, CDR1 is MGHRA and CDR2 is YSYEKL. J lost 0 bases, V lost 1 base, and 6 bases had no gene match. The length of the CDR3 is 17 residues. The receptor comes from a woman between 35 and 50 years old with acute or convalescent COVID-19. The chain has TRBV4-1 and TRBJ2-5, with 9 bases that match TRBD1. Sequencing input: peripheral blood. CDR3 in DNA: TGCGCCAGCAGCCAAGGGACAGGGGCGGCGTACCAAGAGACCCAGTACTTC. Translating gives CASSQGTGAAYQETQYF.